The next 28 T cell receptor beta chains were all read from a single sample in a study of cytomegalovirus exposure and HLA in healthy donors. The PCR used 60 Vbeta and 13 Jbeta primers. TCRdb keeps only in-frame clones here, not all; method: immunoSEQ multiplex PCR. Of under 150,000 clones in the sample, around 85% were seen once. Input material: PBMCs. The receptors come from a woman aged 25 to 39 in good health and CMV-seropositive.

The chain has TRBV19 and TRBJ2-1, with a tentative D call TRBD2 (6 bases). CDR3 length equals 15 residues. V was cut by 6 bases and J by 5 bases, with 17 bases left in between. CDR1 is LNHDA, CDR2 SQIVND, per germline (reference sequence). Here the CDR3 DNA reads TGTGCCAGTAGCCCGGGACTCCTGGGGGACAATGAGCAGTTCTTC. It encodes CASSPGLLGDNEQFF.

This chain joins TRBV5-1 and TRBJ1-2; D might be TRBD1 (5 bases). Between the trimmed V and J ends, which lost 0 bases and 1 base, there was a span of 7 bases. Germline V gene sequence: CDR1 SGHRS, CDR2 YFSETQ. The CDR3 spans 14 residues. The CDR3 loop reads CASSLGQLNYGYTF. CDR3 in DNA: TGCGCCAGCAGCTTGGGACAGCTTAACTATGGCTACACCTTC.

The chain carries TRBV7-3 and TRBJ1-1, with TRBD1 as a possible D gene (6 bases). The CDR3 is 13 amino acids. Germline CDR1 and CDR2: SGHTA and FQGTGA. Trimming cost V 5 bases and J 0 bases, with 7 bases left between them. DNA for the CDR3: TGTGCCAGCAGCGGGACATTGAACACTGAAGCTTTCTTT. This sequence encodes CASSGTLNTEAFF.

The V and J genes are TRBV28 and TRBJ2-1, with TRBD2 as a possible D gene (6 bases). CDR1 MDHEN and CDR2 SYDVKM come from the germline V gene. Trimming removed 5 bases from V and 4 bases from J, with 15 bases in between. The CDR3 totals 15 residues. Here the CDR3 reads CASSPARESYNEQFF. CDR3 coding DNA: TGTGCCAGCAGTCCGGCACGGGAGTCGTACAATGAGCAGTTCTTC.

The V call is TRBV5-1, the J call TRBJ1-4; the D gene is possibly TRBD1 (6 bases). Trimming removed 4 bases at V and 8 bases at J, with 12 bases between. Germline loops: CDR1 SGHRS, CDR2 YFSETQ. The CDR3 loop spans 13 amino acids. Written as DNA, the CDR3 is TGCGCCAGCAGCAGGTCCGGGACAGAAAAACTGTTTTTT. Its translation: CASSRSGTEKLFF. Based on the CDR3 plus reference TRBV5-1 and TRBJ1-4, the full variable domain is KAGVTQTPRYLIKTRGQQVTLSCSPISGHRSVSWYQQTPGQGLQFLFEYFSETQRNKGNFPGRFSGRQFSNSRSEMNVSTLELGDSALYLCASSRSGTEKLFFGSGTQLSVL.

Points on this clone: Other nucleotide sequences in the sample specify the same CDR3. CDR3 region: CASSVAQGQGTDTQYF. CDR3 DNA sequence: TGTGCCAGCAGCGTAGCTCAGGGACAGGGGACAGATACGCAGTATTTT. V gene TRBV9 combines with J gene TRBJ2-3; 10 bases match TRBD1. The CDR3 covers 16 residues. The germline V gene has CDR1 SGDLS and CDR2 YYNGEE. V trimming: 0 bases; J trimming: 3 bases; junction bases outside the gene matches: 4.

The CDR3 loop is CASSSPGGGEQYF. CDR3 nucleotides: TGCGCCAGCAGCTCCCCGGGGGGGGGCGAGCAGTACTTC. The chain employs TRBV5-1 and TRBJ2-7, with TRBD2 matching over 8 bases. CDR1 and CDR2 from the germline V gene are SGHRS and YFSETQ. V was clipped by 3 bases and J by 6 bases; unmatched bases: 5. The CDR3 is 13 residues long.

In this sample, this clone turned up a few times. In nucleotides, the CDR3 is TGTGCCAGTACCCGGGGTAAATACTTC. It codes for CASTRGKYF. V is TRBV19 and J is TRBJ2-5; maybe TRBD2 (5 bases). The V gene's germline CDR1 is LNHDA and CDR2 SQIVND (reference sequence). V was trimmed by 7 bases and J by 14 bases, leaving 11 bases between them. The length of the CDR3 is 9 residues. The whole variable domain, remainder taken from reference TRBV19 and TRBJ2-5, is DGGITQSPKYLFRKEGQNVTLSCEQNLNHDAMYWYRQDPGQGLRLIYYSQIVNDFQKGDIAEGYSVSREKKESFPLTVTSAQKNPTAFYLCASTRGKYFGPGTRLLVL.

The V gene is TRBV28, the J gene TRBJ1-2, with D unresolved. Germline V lookup: CDR1 MDHEN, CDR2 SYDVKM. Between the trimmed V and J ends, which lost 11 bases and 0 bases, there was a span of 13 bases. The CDR3 sequence is 13 residues long. CDR3 sequence (DNA): TGTGCCGCCCAATCAGACTCTAACTATGGCTACACCTTC. As protein: CAAQSDSNYGYTF.

The chain joins TRBV29-1 to TRBJ2-7; 9 bases fit TRBD2. From germline, CDR1 is SQVTM and CDR2 ANQGSEA. Unmatched junction bases numbered 16, after V lost 3 bases and J lost 4 bases. CDR3 length equals 17 residues. For the CDR3, the DNA is TGCAGCGTTGAGTTGGACAGCCCGGGACTAGCCCCGTACGAGCAGTACTTC. Protein sequence: CSVELDSPGLAPYEQYF.

CDR3 in amino acids: CASFLTGVQSGANVLTF. The CDR3 coding sequence is TGTGCCAGCTTTCTGACAGGGGTCCAATCTGGGGCCAACGTCCTGACTTTC. This chain uses TRBV19 with TRBJ2-6; 8 bases agree with TRBD1. The CDR3 is made up of 17 amino acids. Per the germline V gene, CDR1 is LNHDA and CDR2 is SQIVND (reference sequence). With V trimmed by 9 bases and J by 1 base, 11 bases remained unmatched.

The chain uses TRBV4-2 and TRBJ2-6; a possible D gene is TRBD2 (6 bases). Germline CDR1 LGHNA, CDR2 YNFKEQ. The germline V and J ends were trimmed by 2 bases and 4 bases, with 12 bases remaining between them. This CDR3 region has 16 residues. This chain's CDR3 is CASSQPGEGGANVLTF. The DNA for the CDR3 is TGTGCCAGCAGCCAACCGGGGGAAGGGGGGGCCAACGTCCTGACTTTC.

The chain employs TRBV7-9 and TRBJ2-5; 12 bases agree with TRBD2. Germline trimming cut 8 bases from V and 0 bases from J; bases unmatched to any gene: 13. The CDR3 length is 18 residues. Looked up from germline, CDR1 is SEHNR and CDR2 is FQNEAQ (reference sequence). This CDR3 reads CASDGLAGGNRYQETQYF. In DNA form, the CDR3 reads TGTGCCAGCGACGGGCTAGCGGGAGGGAACAGGTACCAAGAGACCCAGTACTTC. The variable domain in full, completed from reference TRBV7-9 and TRBJ2-5, reads DTGVSQNPRHKITKRGQNVTFRCDPISEHNRLYWYRQTLGQGPEFLTYFQNEAQLEKSRLLSDRFSAERPKGSFSTLEIQRTEQGDSAMYLCASDGLAGGNRYQETQYFGPGTRLLVL.

The V call is TRBV18, the J call TRBJ2-1, with unresolved D. The CDR3 loop spans 15 amino acids. V lost 1 base and J lost 5, with 12 bases in between. Looked up from germline, CDR1 is KGHSH and CDR2 is LQKENI. The CDR3 bases are TGTGCCAGCTCACCACTGTCAGTTTTTGACAATGAGCAGTTCTTC. This sequence encodes CASSPLSVFDNEQFF.

The rearrangement links TRBV30 to TRBJ1-1; D might be TRBD1 (5 bases). Between the trimmed V and J ends, which lost 4 bases and 5 bases, there was a span of 17 bases. The CDR3 is made up of 14 amino acids. Germline V gives CDR1 GTSNPN, CDR2 SVGIG (reference sequence). This CDR3 reads CAWNPAGGRTEAFF. Here the CDR3 DNA reads TGTGCCTGGAACCCAGCGGGGGGGAGGACTGAAGCTTTCTTT.

This chain connects TRBV28 to TRBJ1-3; D gene unclear. CDR3 length equals 14 residues. Germline V gene lookup returns CDR1 MDHEN and CDR2 SYDVKM. The V and J ends lost 8 bases and 0 bases respectively, with 11 bases between them. The CDR3 region is CASHSHDSGNTIYF. The CDR3, as DNA: TGTGCCAGCCACTCCCACGACTCTGGAAACACCATATATTTT.

This sequence joins TRBV2 and TRBJ1-3; D not resolved. Germline loops: CDR1 SNHLY, CDR2 FYNNEI. The CDR3 consists of 13 residues. Trimming stripped 3 bases from V and 2 bases from J, with 5 bases between. The CDR3 nucleotides are TGTGCCAGCAGTGAGCAGGCTGGAAACACCATATATTTT. Residues: CASSEQAGNTIYF.

This clone was counted only a few times. V is TRBV5-4 and J is TRBJ2-3; 7 nucleotides line up with TRBD2. V dropped 4 bases and J dropped 7; count of bases not matched to a gene: 3. This CDR3 has 12 amino acids. The germline V gene has CDR1 SGHNT and CDR2 YYREEE (reference sequence). The DNA for the CDR3 is TGTGCCAGCAGCCCGCGGGGGAATACGCAGTATTTT. Translation: CASSPRGNTQYF.

This clone came up once. V usage is TRBV9 and J usage is TRBJ2-4; possible D gene TRBD1, 6 bases. V shed 2 bases and J shed 2 bases, with 11 bases lying between them. CDR3 length: 15 residues. The germline V gene encodes CDR1 SGDLS and CDR2 YYNGEE. The CDR3 protein is CASSVTQGPKNIQYF. In nucleotides, the CDR3 is TGTGCCAGCAGCGTCACCCAGGGGCCCAAAAACATTCAGTACTTC.

This chain links TRBV2 with TRBJ1-5; the D gene is possibly TRBD1 (5 bases). Trimming removed 3 bases at V and 7 bases at J, with 13 bases between. The CDR3 runs 14 residues. Germline V gene data show CDR1 as SNHLY and CDR2 as FYNNEI. The CDR3 region is CASSEGGMGQPQHF. CDR3 DNA sequence: TGTGCCAGCAGTGAGGGGGGGATGGGGCAGCCCCAGCATTTT.

The chain joins TRBV28 to TRBJ2-5; 12 positions agree with TRBD2. The CDR3 spans 16 residues. The junction had 10 bases not matched to a gene; V was cut back by 6 bases and J by 5 bases. CDR1 and CDR2 (germline): MDHEN, SYDVKM. The CDR3 region has the DNA TGTGCCAGCAGACCCCCTAGCGGGAGGGCCTGGGAGACCCAGTACTTC. Translated: CASRPPSGRAWETQYF.

Of note for this clone: Its ends do not fully match the called genes, so a read error is possible. The rearrangement joins TRBV7-9 to TRBJ1-2, with D uncertain. The CDR3 consists of 14 residues. Germline V gene data show CDR1 as SEHNR and CDR2 as FQNEAQ (reference sequence). CDR3 residues: CSSSPRRVGPGYTF. Here the CDR3 DNA reads TGTTCCAGCAGCCCACGGAGGGTCGGGCCTGGCTACACCTTC.

CDR3 sequence (DNA): TGTGCCAGCAGCTTGGGGACACGGGACTATGGCTACACCTTC. Translating gives CASSLGTRDYGYTF. The J gene is TRBJ1-2, the V gene TRBV7-9, with a weak D call TRBD1 (6 bases). This CDR3 spans 14 amino acids. Trimming left V 3 bases short and J 3 bases short, with 11 bases between. The germline CDR1 and CDR2 sequences are SEHNR and FQNEAQ (reference sequence).

This clone appeared a single time. The chain employs TRBV18 and TRBJ2-7, with 8 nucleotides matching TRBD1. This CDR3 region has 15 residues. Per germline, CDR1 KGHSH and CDR2 LQKENI. After removal of 6 bases from V and 5 bases from J, the junction contained 12 bases not matched to a gene. CDR3 coding DNA: TGTGCCAGCTCCCTGACCCAGGGGGCGAAGCACGAGCAGTACTTC. This encodes CASSLTQGAKHEQYF.

The J gene is TRBJ2-1, the V gene TRBV6-5; 7 bases align to TRBD2. CDR1 and CDR2 from the germline V gene are MNHEY and SVGAGI. The CDR3 covers 15 residues. The V segment lost 2 bases and the J segment 6 bases; nucleotides outside the gene matches: 7. The chain's CDR3 is CASSYGGEGINEQFF. The CDR3 DNA follows: TGTGCCAGCAGTTACGGCGGGGAGGGCATCAATGAGCAGTTCTTC.

This CDR3 is CASSDSSGNTGELFF. DNA of the CDR3: TGTGCCAGCAGTGACTCTAGCGGGAACACCGGGGAGCTGTTTTTT. This sequence joins TRBV6-4 and TRBJ2-2; the D gene is possibly TRBD2 (6 bases). The V gene's germline CDR1 is MRHNA and CDR2 SNTAGT. V lost 0 bases to trimming and J lost 1 base, with 6 bases between them. This CDR3 comprises 15 residues.

On this clone itself: The same CDR3 arises from other DNA sequences in this sample as well. The V gene is TRBV5-1, the J gene TRBJ2-3; TRBD1 might be the D (6 bases). Trimming cost V 4 bases and J 2 bases, with 11 bases left between them. Germline lookup yields CDR1 SGHRS and CDR2 YFSETQ. This CDR3 has 14 residues. CDR3 nucleotides: TGCGCCAGCAGCCTCGGACAGTCCACAGATACGCAGTATTTT. Amino acids: CASSLGQSTDTQYF.

This chain uses TRBV5-1 with TRBJ2-4; D might be TRBD1 (5 bases). Germline CDR1 and CDR2: SGHRS and YFSETQ. The V end lost 3 bases, the J end lost 3 bases, and 10 bases lay between the germline ends. This CDR3 region has 14 residues. For the CDR3, the DNA is TGCGCCAGCAGCTCTGACAGTCACAAAAACATTCAGTACTTC. Protein product: CASSSDSHKNIQYF.